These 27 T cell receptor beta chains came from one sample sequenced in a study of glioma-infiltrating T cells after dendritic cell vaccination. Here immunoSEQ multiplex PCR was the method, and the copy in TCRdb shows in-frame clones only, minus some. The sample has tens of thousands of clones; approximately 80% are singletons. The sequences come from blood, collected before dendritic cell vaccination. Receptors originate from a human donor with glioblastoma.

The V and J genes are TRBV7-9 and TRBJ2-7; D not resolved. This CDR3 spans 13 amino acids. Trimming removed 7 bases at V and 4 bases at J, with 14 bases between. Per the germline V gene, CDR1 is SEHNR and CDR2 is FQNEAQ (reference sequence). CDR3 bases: TGTGCCAGCAACGTGGGCGTTATTTACGAGCAGTACTTC. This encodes CASNVGVIYEQYF.

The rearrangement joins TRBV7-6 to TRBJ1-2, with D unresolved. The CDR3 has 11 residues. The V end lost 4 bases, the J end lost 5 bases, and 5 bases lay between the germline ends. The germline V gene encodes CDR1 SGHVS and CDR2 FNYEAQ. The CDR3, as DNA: TGTGCCAGCAGCTCCGTTTATGGCTACACCTTC. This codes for CASSSVYGYTF.

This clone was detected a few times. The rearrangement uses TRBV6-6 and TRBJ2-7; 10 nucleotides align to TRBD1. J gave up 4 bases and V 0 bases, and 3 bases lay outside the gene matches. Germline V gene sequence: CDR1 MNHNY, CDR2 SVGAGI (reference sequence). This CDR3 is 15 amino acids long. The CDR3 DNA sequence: TGTGCCAGCAGTTACTCACCGGGACAGGGGTACGAGCAGTACGTC. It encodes CASSYSPGQGYEQYV.

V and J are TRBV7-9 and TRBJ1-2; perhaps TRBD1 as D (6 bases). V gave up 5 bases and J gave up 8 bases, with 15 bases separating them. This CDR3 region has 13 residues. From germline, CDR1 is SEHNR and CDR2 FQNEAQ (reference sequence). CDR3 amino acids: CASSLQGLHGYTF. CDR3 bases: TGTGCCAGCAGCCTACAGGGTCTGCACGGCTACACCTTC. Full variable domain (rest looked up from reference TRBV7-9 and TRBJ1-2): DTGVSQNPRHKITKRGQNVTFRCDPISEHNRLYWYRQTLGQGPEFLTYFQNEAQLEKSRLLSDRFSAERPKGSFSTLEIQRTEQGDSAMYLCASSLQGLHGYTFGSGTRLTVV.

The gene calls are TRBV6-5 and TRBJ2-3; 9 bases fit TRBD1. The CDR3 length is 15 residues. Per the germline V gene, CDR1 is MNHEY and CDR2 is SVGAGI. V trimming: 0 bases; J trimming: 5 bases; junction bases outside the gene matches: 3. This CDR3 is CASSYSGTGLDTQYF. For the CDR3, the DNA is TGTGCCAGCAGTTACTCGGGGACAGGGTTAGATACGCAGTATTTT.

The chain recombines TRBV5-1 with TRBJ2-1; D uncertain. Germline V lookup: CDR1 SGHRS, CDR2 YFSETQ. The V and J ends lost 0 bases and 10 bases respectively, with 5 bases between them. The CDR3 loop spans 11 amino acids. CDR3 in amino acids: CASSLEREQFF. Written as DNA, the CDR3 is TGCGCCAGCAGCTTGGAGAGGGAGCAGTTCTTC.

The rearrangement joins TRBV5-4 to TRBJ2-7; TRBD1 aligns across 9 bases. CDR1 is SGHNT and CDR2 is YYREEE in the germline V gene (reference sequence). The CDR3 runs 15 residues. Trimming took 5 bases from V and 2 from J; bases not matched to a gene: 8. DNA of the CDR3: TGTGCCAGCAGGCGAGACAGGGGGATCGCCTACGAGCAGTACTTC. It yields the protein CASRRDRGIAYEQYF.

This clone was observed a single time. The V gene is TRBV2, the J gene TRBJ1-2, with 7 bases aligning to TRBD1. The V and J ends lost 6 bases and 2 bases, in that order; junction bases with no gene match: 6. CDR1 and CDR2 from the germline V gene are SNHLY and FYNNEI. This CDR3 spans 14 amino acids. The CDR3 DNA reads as TGTGCCAGCAGGGAGACAGGGACCAACTATGGCTACACCTTC. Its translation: CASRETGTNYGYTF. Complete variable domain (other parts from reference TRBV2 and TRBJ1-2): EPEVTQTPSHQVTQMGQEVILRCVPISNHLYFYWYRQILGQKVEFLVSFYNNEISEKSEIFDDQFSVERPDGSNFTLKIRSTKLEDSAMYFCASRETGTNYGYTFGSGTRLTVV.

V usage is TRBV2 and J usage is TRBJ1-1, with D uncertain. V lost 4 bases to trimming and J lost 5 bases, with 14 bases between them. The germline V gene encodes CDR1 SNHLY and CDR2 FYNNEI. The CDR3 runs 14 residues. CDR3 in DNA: TGTGCCAGCAGTGTAGAGGGTAGTCTTACTGAAGCTTTCTTT. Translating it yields CASSVEGSLTEAFF.

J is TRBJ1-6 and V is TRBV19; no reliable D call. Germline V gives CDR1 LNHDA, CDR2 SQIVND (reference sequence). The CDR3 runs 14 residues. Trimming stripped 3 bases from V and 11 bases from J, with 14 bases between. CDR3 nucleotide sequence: TGTGCCAGTAGTATCGGGGTGCCAAGTCCACCCCTCCACTTT. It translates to CASSIGVPSPPLHF.

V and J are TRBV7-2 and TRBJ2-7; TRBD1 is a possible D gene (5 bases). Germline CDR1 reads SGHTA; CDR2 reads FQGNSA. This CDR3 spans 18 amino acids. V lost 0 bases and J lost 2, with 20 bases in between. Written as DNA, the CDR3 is TGTGCCAGCAGCTTAGCGGCAGTTAGACAGACCAGAACCTACGAGCAGTACTTC. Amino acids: CASSLAAVRQTRTYEQYF.

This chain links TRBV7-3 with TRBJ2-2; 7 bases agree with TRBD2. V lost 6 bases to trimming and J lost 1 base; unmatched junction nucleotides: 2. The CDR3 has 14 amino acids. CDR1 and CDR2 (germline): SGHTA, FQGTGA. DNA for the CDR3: TGTGCCAGCAGGCTAGCGGTGAACACCGGGGAGCTGTTTTTT. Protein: CASRLAVNTGELFF. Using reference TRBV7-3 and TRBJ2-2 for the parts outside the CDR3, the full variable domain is GAGVSQTPSNKVTEKGKYVELRCDPISGHTALYWYRQSLGQGPEFLIYFQGTGAADDSGLPNDRFFAVRPEGSVSTLKIQRTERGDSAVYLCASRLAVNTGELFFGEGSRLTVL.

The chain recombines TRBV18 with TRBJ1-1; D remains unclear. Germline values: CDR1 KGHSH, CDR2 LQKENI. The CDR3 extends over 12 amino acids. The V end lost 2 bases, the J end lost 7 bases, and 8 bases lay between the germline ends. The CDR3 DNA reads TGTGCCAGCTCACCAGTGGGAGGTGAAGCTTTCTTT. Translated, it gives CASSPVGGEAFF.

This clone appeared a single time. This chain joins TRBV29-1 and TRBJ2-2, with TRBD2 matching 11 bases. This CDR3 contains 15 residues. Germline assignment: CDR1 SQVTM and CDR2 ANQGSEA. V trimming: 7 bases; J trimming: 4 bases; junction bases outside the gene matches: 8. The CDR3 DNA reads TGCAGCGCTTCGGGACTAGCGGATGGCACCGGGGAGCTGTTTTTT. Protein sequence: CSASGLADGTGELFF.

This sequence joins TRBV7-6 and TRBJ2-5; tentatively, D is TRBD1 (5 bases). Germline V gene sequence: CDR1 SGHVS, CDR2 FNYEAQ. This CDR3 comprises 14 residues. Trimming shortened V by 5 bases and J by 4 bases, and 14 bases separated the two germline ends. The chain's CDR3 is CASSPRQLGETQYF. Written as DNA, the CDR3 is TGTGCCAGCAGCCCCAGACAGTTAGGAGAGACCCAGTACTTC.

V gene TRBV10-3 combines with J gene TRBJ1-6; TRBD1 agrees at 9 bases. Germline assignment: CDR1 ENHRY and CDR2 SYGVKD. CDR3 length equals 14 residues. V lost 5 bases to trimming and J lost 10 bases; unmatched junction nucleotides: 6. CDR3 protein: CAISSDRGNSPLHF. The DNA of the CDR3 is TGTGCCATCAGTTCGGACAGGGGCAACTCACCCCTCCACTTT.

The CDR3 reads CASSVLAPEADTQYF. In DNA form, the CDR3 reads TGTGCCAGCAGTGTGTTAGCCCCAGAGGCAGATACGCAGTATTTT. The rearrangement uses TRBV25-1 and TRBJ2-3; D not resolved. The V and J ends lost 4 bases and 4 bases respectively, with 15 bases between them. This CDR3 is built from 15 residues. CDR1 is MGHDK and CDR2 is SYGVNS in the germline V gene.

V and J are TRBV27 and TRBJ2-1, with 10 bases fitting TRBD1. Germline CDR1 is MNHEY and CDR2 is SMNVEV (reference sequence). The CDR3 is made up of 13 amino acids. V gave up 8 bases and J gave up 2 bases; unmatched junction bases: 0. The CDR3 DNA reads TGTGCCAGCGGACAGGGGGCCTACAATGAGCAGTTCTTC. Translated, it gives CASGQGAYNEQFF.

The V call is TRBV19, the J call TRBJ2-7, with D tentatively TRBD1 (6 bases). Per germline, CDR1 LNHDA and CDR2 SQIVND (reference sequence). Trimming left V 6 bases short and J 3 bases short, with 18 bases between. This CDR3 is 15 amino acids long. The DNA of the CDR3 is TGTGCCAGTAGATCGGGACAAAAAAGGGGCTACGAGCAGTACTTC. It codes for CASRSGQKRGYEQYF.

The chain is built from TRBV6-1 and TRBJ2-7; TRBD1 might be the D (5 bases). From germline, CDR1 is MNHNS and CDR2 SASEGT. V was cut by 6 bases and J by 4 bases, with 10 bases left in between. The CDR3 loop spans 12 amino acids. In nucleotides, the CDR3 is TGTGCCAGCAGCCAGGGATTTTACGAGCAGTACGTC. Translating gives CASSQGFYEQYV.

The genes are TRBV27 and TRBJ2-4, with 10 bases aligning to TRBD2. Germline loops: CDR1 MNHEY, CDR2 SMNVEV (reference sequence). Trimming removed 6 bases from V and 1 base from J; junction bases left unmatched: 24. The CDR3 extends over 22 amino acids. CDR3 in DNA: TGTGCCAGCAGGTCGGGACTAGCGACCTCCGGCAACCTGTTGGGGGCCAAAAACATTCAGTACTTC. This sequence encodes CASRSGLATSGNLLGAKNIQYF.

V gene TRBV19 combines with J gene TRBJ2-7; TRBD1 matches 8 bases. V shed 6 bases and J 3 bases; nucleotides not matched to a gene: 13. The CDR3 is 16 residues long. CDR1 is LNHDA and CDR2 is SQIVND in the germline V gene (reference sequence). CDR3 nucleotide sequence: TGTGCCAGTAGGCGAGCAGGGGGCCCGGGTAACTACGAGCAGTACTTC. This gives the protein CASRRAGGPGNYEQYF.

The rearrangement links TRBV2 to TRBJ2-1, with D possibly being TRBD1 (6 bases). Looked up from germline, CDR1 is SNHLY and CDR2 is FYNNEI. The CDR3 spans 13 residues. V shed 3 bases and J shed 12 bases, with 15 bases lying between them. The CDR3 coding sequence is TGTGCCAGCAGTGACTCCCGATTAGGGGGGCAGTTCTTC. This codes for CASSDSRLGGQFF. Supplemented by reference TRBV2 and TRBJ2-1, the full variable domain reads EPEVTQTPSHQVTQMGQEVILRCVPISNHLYFYWYRQILGQKVEFLVSFYNNEISEKSEIFDDQFSVERPDGSNFTLKIRSTKLEDSAMYFCASSDSRLGGQFFGPGTRLTVL.

The CDR3, as DNA: TGTGCCAGCAGCAAAGGCTACTCCGGGACTAGTACCAGTGGTGAGCAGTTCTTC. Amino acid sequence: CASSKGYSGTSTSGEQFF. J is TRBJ2-1 and V is TRBV21-1; TRBD2 is taken as the D call from the table, unchecked against the DNA. TRBV21-1 is termed a pseudogene. The CDR3 sequence is 18 residues long.

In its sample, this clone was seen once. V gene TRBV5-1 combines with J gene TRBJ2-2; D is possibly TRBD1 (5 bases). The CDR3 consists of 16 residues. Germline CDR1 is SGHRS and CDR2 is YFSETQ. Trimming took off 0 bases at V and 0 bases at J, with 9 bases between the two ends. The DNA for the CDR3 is TGCGCCAGCAGCTTGGAGGACACCTCGAACACCGGGGAGCTGTTTTTT. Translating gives CASSLEDTSNTGELFF.

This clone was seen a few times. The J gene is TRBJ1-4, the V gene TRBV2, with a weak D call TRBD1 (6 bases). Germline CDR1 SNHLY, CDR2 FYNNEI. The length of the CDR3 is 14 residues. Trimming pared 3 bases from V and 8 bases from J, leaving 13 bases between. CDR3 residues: CASSERQAGEKLFF. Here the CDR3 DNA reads TGTGCCAGCAGTGAGAGACAGGCGGGCGAAAAACTGTTTTTT.

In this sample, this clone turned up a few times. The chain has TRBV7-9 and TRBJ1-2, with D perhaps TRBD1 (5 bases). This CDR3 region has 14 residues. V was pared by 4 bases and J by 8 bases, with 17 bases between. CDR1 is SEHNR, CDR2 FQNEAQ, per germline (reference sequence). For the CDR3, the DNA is TGTGCCAGCAGCTCCCGGGACCGGGGGGGAGGCTACACCTTC. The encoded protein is CASSSRDRGGGYTF.